In this sample, the clone carrying this T cell receptor beta chain turned up a few times. Its antigen is as yet unknown. The data stem from a study of T-cell memory formation after mild COVID-19. Study findings and constraints: Shrinking CD4+ clones were chiefly CM and EM; CD8+ ones were chiefly EMRA. Several responding clones turned up in pre-infection memory, indicating that cross-reactive memory may have taken part.

The V end lost 2 bases, the J end lost 4 bases, and 21 bases lay between the germline ends. In germline, CDR1 is LGHNA, CDR2 YSLEER. This CDR3 contains 17 residues. From 5'RACE with constant-segment primers came TCR alpha and TCR beta cDNA libraries that carried sample barcodes and UMIs. A single record per CDR3 protein comes from TCRdb applying MiXCR to the 5' RACE reads. The repertoire holds 350,000 to 450,000 distinct CDR3 sequences, with approximately 25% as singletons. The sequencing input was PBMCs or a T cell subset sorted from them (not recorded which). The receptor comes from an adult woman who had mild COVID-19 (a few samples of this study predate the infection). Cell type and time point are not known. The chain combines TRBV4-3 with TRBJ2-7, with D perhaps being TRBD1 or TRBD2 (5 bases each). This CDR3 reads CASSQLIGTGSLYEQYF. The DNA for the CDR3 is TGCGCCAGCAGCCAACTCATAGGGACCGGGTCCCTTTACGAGCAGTACTTC.